Presented here are 2 T cell receptor beta chains from one specimen sequenced in a study of T cells in localized non-small cell lung cancer. Only in-frame clones appear in the TCRdb table, and some are missing; sequencing was by immunoSEQ multiplex PCR. This table holds 20,000 to 30,000 clones, roughly 80% found once. The sequences come from peripheral blood, collected before any cancer treatment. The receptor source for this set is a man between 40 and 69 years old with stage III squamous cell lung carcinoma.

The chain couples TRBV7-8 to TRBJ1-1; D is uncertain. Deletions cut 5 bases from V and 1 base from J, with 8 bases between. Germline CDR1 and CDR2: SGHVS and FQNEAQ. This CDR3 comprises 13 residues. The chain's CDR3 is CASSLEGNTEAFF. CDR3 in DNA: TGTGCCAGCAGCCTCGAGGGGAACACTGAAGCTTTCTTT.

The chain recombines TRBV2 with TRBJ2-7, with D tentatively TRBD1 or TRBD2 (6 bases each). The V end lost 8 bases, the J end lost 3 bases, and 14 bases lay between the germline ends. Germline V lookup: CDR1 SNHLY, CDR2 FYNNEI. The CDR3 consists of 13 residues. The CDR3 region has the DNA TGTGCCAGCGTCCGGGGGACACACTACGAGCAGTACTTC. Amino acid sequence: CASVRGTHYEQYF.